Shown below are 14 T cell receptor beta chains from a single sample sequenced in a study. TCRdb itself ran the 5' RACE reads through MiXCR, one entry per CDR3 protein. The data show fewer than 65,000 distinct CDR3 sequences, more than 20% seen once. Treg sorting used a CD4+CD25+CD127-/low gate. Sequencing was done on a sample of tumor-infiltrating Tregs sorted from the breast tumor. The receptors derive from a female donor with breast cancer.

This clonotype has a count of ten or more. Written as DNA, the CDR3 is TGCGCCAGCAGCTTGGATGGCCGGCCCGTCTCCACAGATACGCAGTATTTT. It specifies CASSLDGRPVSTDTQYF. The rearrangement links TRBV5-1 to TRBJ2-3; D is unresolved. Trimming removed 0 bases at V and 2 bases at J, with 16 bases between. The germline CDR1 and CDR2 sequences are SGHRS and YFSETQ. The CDR3 consists of 17 residues. Full variable domain (rest looked up from reference TRBV5-1 and TRBJ2-3): KAGVTQTPRYLIKTRGQQVTLSCSPISGHRSVSWYQQTPGQGLQFLFEYFSETQRNKGNFPGRFSGRQFSNSRSEMNVSTLELGDSALYLCASSLDGRPVSTDTQYFGPGTRLTVL.

The chain recombines TRBV5-6 with TRBJ2-6; 9 nucleotides align to TRBD1. CDR1 is SGHDT and CDR2 is YYEEEE in the germline V gene. This CDR3 region has 18 residues. V gave up 0 bases and J gave up 0 bases; unmatched junction bases: 4. The DNA for the CDR3 is TGTGCCAGCAGCTTGGAGGGACAGGGAAGCTCTGGGGCCAACGTCCTGACTTTC. Translation gives CASSLEGQGSSGANVLTF.

On this clonotype: Possible read error: a much larger clone is one base away. In DNA, the CDR3 is TGTGCCAGAAGCCCCCAGGACAGGGTTAATAATCAGCCCCAGCATTTT. Protein product: CARSPQDRVNNQPQHF. The chain uses TRBV5-3 and TRBJ1-5; 8 bases fit TRBD1. TRBV5-3 is marked as an open reading frame, function uncertain. The CDR3 is 16 amino acids. The V gene end was trimmed by 4 bases and the J gene end by 4 bases; junction bases not matched to a gene: 10.

As for this clonotype: A much bigger clone sits one base away, suggesting this may be a read error. This chain uses TRBV12-3 or TRBV12-4 with TRBJ1-1; D uncertain. Trimming shortened V by 5 bases and J by 4 bases, and 14 bases separated the two germline ends. This CDR3 has 14 residues. This CDR3 is CASSALGMGTEAFF. The CDR3 DNA sequence: TGTGCCAGCAGTGCCCTGGGGATGGGCACTGAAGCTTTCTTT.

The chain couples TRBV5-1 to TRBJ2-1, with D possibly matching TRBD1 (5 bases). Germline V lookup: CDR1 SGHRS, CDR2 YFSETQ. The CDR3 totals 14 residues. V was shortened by 4 bases and J by 5 bases, with 13 bases between the two germline ends. The CDR3 region has the DNA TGCGCCAGCAGCACAGGAAGTGGCGACAATGAGCAGTTCTTC. Residues: CASSTGSGDNEQFF.

As concerns this clonotype: A read error may be the cause here, since a much bigger clone is one base away. The chain uses TRBV5-1 and TRBJ2-7, with TRBD2 matching over 7 bases. The V gene's germline CDR1 is SGHRS and CDR2 YFSETQ. The CDR3 consists of 14 residues. CDR3 sequence: CASTFGGSSYGQYF. The CDR3 DNA reads as TGCGCCAGCACTTTCGGCGGGAGCTCCTACGGGCAGTACTTC.

The V call is TRBV24-1, the J call TRBJ2-1, with 10 bases that match TRBD1. The V and J ends lost 2 bases and 4 bases, in that order; junction bases with no gene match: 1. The CDR3 sequence is 15 residues long. CDR1 and CDR2 (germline): KGHDR, SFDVKD. CDR3 DNA: TGTGCCACCAGTGATTGGGGACAGGGGTACAATGAGCAGTTCTTC. Protein: CATSDWGQGYNEQFF.

There are many counts of this clonotype. The rearrangement links TRBV20-1 to TRBJ1-1, with D unresolved. The V gene lost 6 bases and the J gene lost 7 bases, with 12 bases spanning the gap. The CDR3 contains 11 residues. Germline CDR1 and CDR2: DFQATT and SNEGSKA (reference sequence). This CDR3 is CSAPDGGEAFF. In DNA form, the CDR3 reads TGCAGTGCCCCGGACGGAGGTGAAGCTTTCTTT.

This clonotype was recorded a few times. A read error may account for a junction end that differs from germline. The rearrangement uses TRBV6-6 and TRBJ2-1; 11 bases agree with TRBD2. Per germline, CDR1 MNHNY and CDR2 SVGAGI (reference sequence). This CDR3 spans 15 amino acids. CDR3 loop: CASRKGGLADNELFF. The DNA of the CDR3 is TGTGCCAGCAGGAAGGGGGGACTAGCGGACAATGAGCTGTTCTTC.

The rearrangement uses TRBV5-4 and TRBJ2-1; D is perhaps TRBD2 (6 bases). Germline CDR1 reads SGHNT; CDR2 reads YYREEE (reference sequence). There are 14 residues in the CDR3. The ends were cut back, 5 bases at V and 7 bases at J, with 16 bases in the middle. The CDR3 region is CASRPASEGNEQFF. CDR3 coding DNA: TGTGCCAGCAGGCCGGCTAGCGAGGGGAATGAGCAGTTCTTC. Supplemented by reference TRBV5-4 and TRBJ2-1, the full variable domain reads ETGVTQSPTHLIKTRGQQVTLRCSSQSGHNTVSWYQQALGQGPQFIFQYYREEENGRGNFPPRFSGLQFPNYSSELNVNALELDDSALYLCASRPASEGNEQFFGPGTRLTVL.

The V gene is TRBV20-1, the J gene TRBJ2-3; 12 bases line up with TRBD2. There are 16 residues in the CDR3. The V gene's germline CDR1 is DFQATT and CDR2 SNEGSKA (reference sequence). Losses at the gene ends were 5 bases for V and 3 bases for J; bases not matched to a gene: 9. CDR3 in DNA: TGCAGTGCTGGTTCGATACTAGCGGGAGGAACAGATACGCAGTATTTT. Translated: CSAGSILAGGTDTQYF.

This clonotype occurred many times. The chain is built from TRBV5-1 and TRBJ2-3; TRBD2 matches 8 bases. Per germline, CDR1 SGHRS and CDR2 YFSETQ. The trim removed 2 bases at V and 5 bases at J, leaving 7 bases unmatched. This CDR3 comprises 15 residues. The CDR3 spells CASSLSGSKRDTQYF. CDR3 DNA sequence: TGCGCCAGCAGCTTAAGCGGGAGCAAGAGAGATACGCAGTATTTT.

This clonotype was found a few times. The V gene is TRBV7-2, the J gene TRBJ2-7; D might be TRBD1 (5 bases). V was pared by 7 bases and J by 2 bases, with 18 bases between. CDR3 length: 15 amino acids. CDR1 is SGHTA, CDR2 FQGNSA, per germline. Here the CDR3 DNA reads TGTGCCAGCACCCCCTTAGCAGGGAATACCTACGAGCAGTACTTC. Protein: CASTPLAGNTYEQYF.

The chain couples TRBV6-1 to TRBJ2-3, with TRBD1 identical over 8 bases. Germline loops: CDR1 MNHNS, CDR2 SASEGT. This CDR3 is 15 amino acids long. V lost 6 bases, J lost 1 base, and 6 bases stayed unmatched. CDR3 nucleotide sequence: TGTGCCAGCAGCACCTCGGGACAGGGCACAGATACGCAGTATTTT. It encodes CASSTSGQGTDTQYF.